This TCR beta chain was sequenced during a study of T cells expressing NK-cell markers. Study-level information: Among the eight sequenced donors, seven tested HCMV-seropositive and one tested seronegative.

The CDR3 covers 20 residues. From the 5' RACE reads, TCRdb lists one entry per CDR3 protein and no DNA. The sample table includes about 410,000 distinct CDR3 sequences. The source of this sequence is a woman aged 50 to 60 in good health. The chain couples TRBV12-3 or TRBV12-4 to TRBJ2-1; TCRdb lists TRBD1, though no DNA is available to test this call. The sequenced material came from blood T cells: a sorted CD56 or NKG2C T cell subset, CD4+ or CD8+ T cells, or bulk PBMC T cells (not recorded which). CDR3: CASLIGFLFVGFPFYNEQFF.